Included here is one T cell receptor (beta chain) sequence, with context. Its antigen remains unidentified. The data derive from a study of T cell repertoires in aging, cancer and after chemotherapy. Overall study findings and caveats: Compared with age-matched healthy donors, untreated hematological or solid cancer patients showed higher blood TCR clonality.

CDR3 size: 14 residues. From germline, CDR1 is MNHEY and CDR2 SMNVEV (reference sequence). The trim removed 7 bases at V and 1 base at J, leaving 5 bases unmatched. TCR beta rearrangements were amplified from peripheral blood genomic DNA. A mixed TRB-A/B primer pool amplified rearranged TRB by multiplex touch-down PCR. TCRdb reanalysed the multiplex PCR reads using MiXCR and keeps one entry per CDR3 protein. This table holds some 10,000 distinct CDR3 sequences, under 50% found once. This clonotype was sampled from a human donor in good health. Sequenced material: blood. V and J are TRBV27 and TRBJ2-7; TRBD1 matches 9 bases. CDR3 sequence reads: CASTDRGGSYEQYF. The DNA of the CDR3 is TGTGCCAGCACCGACAGGGGGGGATCCTACGAGCAGTACTTC.